The 9 T cell receptor beta chains below come from one sample, sequenced in a study of T cells in Graves' hyperthyroidism and ophthalmopathy. Amplification of TCR beta CDR3 regions was performed using RNA transcripts as template. Carried out on the TCR CDR3, a first-round RT-PCR used the HTBI primer set. TCRdb redid the calling of the multiplex PCR reads with MiXCR, one entry per CDR3 protein. Of 350,000 to 500,000 distinct CDR3 sequences listed, around 13% are singletons. The sequencing sample was made of blood. These receptors all come from a woman in her late teens or twenties with Graves' hyperthyroidism.

CDR3 amino acids: CASSPRGGIDYGYTF. The CDR3 coding sequence is TGTGCCAGCAGCCCGAGGGGGGGGATAGACTATGGCTACACCTTC. This chain uses TRBV7-3 with TRBJ1-2; the D gene is possibly TRBD1 (6 bases). Looked up from germline, CDR1 is SGHTA and CDR2 is FQGTGA. V was trimmed by 5 bases and J by 3 bases, leaving 16 bases between them. CDR3 length: 15 amino acids.

This clonotype was detected only a few times. The chain joins TRBV7-3 to TRBJ2-1, with 12 bases lining up with TRBD2. From germline, CDR1 is SGHTA and CDR2 FQGTGA. V dropped 1 base and J dropped 15; count of bases not matched to a gene: 13. The CDR3 is 16 amino acids. CDR3 in amino acids: CASSLNAASGRAVMFF. The CDR3 region has the DNA TGTGCCAGCAGCTTAAATGCGGCTAGCGGGAGGGCCGTTATGTTCTTC.

The gene calls are TRBV19 and TRBJ1-1, with 8 nucleotides matching TRBD1. V gave up 3 bases and J gave up 4 bases; unmatched junction bases: 13. There are 17 residues in the CDR3. Germline assignment: CDR1 LNHDA and CDR2 SQIVND (reference sequence). Here the CDR3 DNA reads TGTGCCAGTAGTATTAAACAGGGGGACATTATCGGCACTGAAGCTTTCTTT. Amino acid sequence: CASSIKQGDIIGTEAFF.

The rearrangement links TRBV20-1 to TRBJ1-2, with TRBD1 identical over 11 bases. Germline CDR1 is DFQATT and CDR2 is SNEGSKA (reference sequence). J was trimmed by 7 bases and V by 0 bases; bases with no gene match: 7. The CDR3 runs to 15 residues. The CDR3 bases are TGCAGTGCTAGAGATATGGACAGGGGGCTTTCTGGCTACACCTTC. Translated: CSARDMDRGLSGYTF.

The V call is TRBV12-5, the J call TRBJ2-1, with D perhaps TRBD1 (6 bases). CDR1 and CDR2 (germline): LGHNT, FRNRAP. The CDR3 spans 12 residues. With 6 bases removed from V and 9 bases from J, the gap between germline ends came to 12 bases. The CDR3 spells CASGKQGREQFF. The CDR3 coding sequence is TGTGCTAGTGGAAAACAGGGTCGTGAGCAGTTCTTC.

The chain couples TRBV19 to TRBJ1-1, with D unresolved. Germline V gene lookup returns CDR1 LNHDA and CDR2 SQIVND (reference sequence). V lost 2 bases, J lost 1 base, and 8 bases lay in between. This CDR3 comprises 14 residues. This CDR3 is CASSISGKNTEAFF. The CDR3 DNA reads as TGTGCCAGTAGTATAAGTGGAAAGAACACTGAAGCTTTCTTT. The full variable domain, with the rest looked up from reference TRBV19 and TRBJ1-1, is DGGITQSPKYLFRKEGQNVTLSCEQNLNHDAMYWYRQDPGQGLRLIYYSQIVNDFQKGDIAEGYSVSREKKESFPLTVTSAQKNPTAFYLCASSISGKNTEAFFGQGTRLTVV.

V is TRBV4-2 and J is TRBJ1-2; D remains ambiguous. Germline lookup yields CDR1 LGHNA and CDR2 YNFKEQ. The CDR3 is 16 residues long. Trimming removed 0 bases from V and 4 bases from J, with 15 bases in between. CDR3 sequence reads: CASSQELGHRGYGYTF. In DNA form, the CDR3 reads TGTGCCAGCAGCCAAGAATTAGGGCACCGGGGCTATGGCTACACCTTC.

This clonotype was detected ten times or more. The chain couples TRBV28 to TRBJ2-7, with 7 bases fitting TRBD2. The CDR3 is 14 amino acids. The J segment lost 3 bases and the V segment lost 6 bases, leaving 8 bases of the junction unmatched. Germline-derived CDR1 and CDR2 are MDHEN and SYDVKM. The CDR3 loop is CASRFTSADYEQYF. The DNA of the CDR3 is TGTGCCAGCAGGTTTACTAGCGCCGACTACGAGCAGTACTTC.

This chain joins TRBV7-9 and TRBJ2-7, with D uncertain. CDR1 SEHNR and CDR2 FQNEAQ come from the germline V gene (reference sequence). Trimming took off 5 bases at V and 2 bases at J, with 10 bases between the two ends. The CDR3 is 13 residues long. The CDR3 loop is CASSPLTPYEQYF. The CDR3 DNA follows: TGTGCCAGCAGCCCCCTTACCCCCTACGAGCAGTACTTC.